This T cell receptor (beta chain) is drawn from a study of OX40 agonist ivuxolimab in advanced cancers. Repertoires were generated with immunoSEQ multiplex PCR, while TCRdb's copy carries only in-frame clones and drops some. The sample holds tens of thousands of clones, roughly 80% seen once. CDR3 size: 17 residues. CDR1 PRHDT and CDR2 FYEKMQ come from the germline V gene (reference sequence). V was clipped by 3 bases and J by 1 base, with 18 bases between them. This specimen consisted of CD4+ or CD8+ T cells sorted from blood, obtained in a trial of the OX40 agonist ivuxolimab. V and J are TRBV13 and TRBJ1-1; TRBD1 is a possible D gene (5 bases). This sequence was found in an adult with an advanced solid tumor such as melanoma, head and neck, liver or kidney cancer. The CDR3 protein is CASSFQGTISGNTEAFF. The CDR3 DNA reads as TGTGCCAGCAGCTTTCAGGGTACGATTTCAGGGAACACTGAAGCTTTCTTT.